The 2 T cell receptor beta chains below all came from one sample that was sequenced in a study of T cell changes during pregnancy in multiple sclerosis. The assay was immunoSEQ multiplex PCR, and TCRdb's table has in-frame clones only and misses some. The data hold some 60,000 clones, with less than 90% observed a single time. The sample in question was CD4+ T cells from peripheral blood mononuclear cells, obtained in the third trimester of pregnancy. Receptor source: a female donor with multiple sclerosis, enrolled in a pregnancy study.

CDR3 in amino acids: CASSPDSRGTEAFF. The CDR3 nucleotides are TGCGCCAGCAGCCCGGACAGCCGGGGCACTGAAGCTTTCTTT. The V call is TRBV5-1, the J call TRBJ1-1; TRBD1 is a possible D gene (6 bases). The V end lost 4 bases, the J end lost 4 bases, and 14 bases lay between the germline ends. The CDR3 runs 14 residues. Germline V gene lookup returns CDR1 SGHRS and CDR2 YFSETQ.

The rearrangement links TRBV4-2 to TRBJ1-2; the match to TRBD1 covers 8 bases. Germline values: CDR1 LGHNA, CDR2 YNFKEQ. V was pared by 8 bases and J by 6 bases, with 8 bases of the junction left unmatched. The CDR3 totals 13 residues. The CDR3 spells CASRTGGTDGYTF. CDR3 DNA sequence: TGTGCCAGCCGTACAGGGGGTACGGATGGCTACACCTTC.